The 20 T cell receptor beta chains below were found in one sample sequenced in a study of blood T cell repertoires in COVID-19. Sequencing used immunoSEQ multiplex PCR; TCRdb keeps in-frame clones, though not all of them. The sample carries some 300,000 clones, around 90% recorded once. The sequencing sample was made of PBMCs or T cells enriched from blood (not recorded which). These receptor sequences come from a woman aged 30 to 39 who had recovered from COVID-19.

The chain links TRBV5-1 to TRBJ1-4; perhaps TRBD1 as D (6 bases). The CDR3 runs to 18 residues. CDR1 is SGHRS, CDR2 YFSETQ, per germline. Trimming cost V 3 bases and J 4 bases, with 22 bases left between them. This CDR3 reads CASSSDPPEQGINEKLFF. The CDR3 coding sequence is TGCGCCAGCAGCTCGGACCCACCTGAACAGGGCATTAATGAAAAACTGTTTTTT.

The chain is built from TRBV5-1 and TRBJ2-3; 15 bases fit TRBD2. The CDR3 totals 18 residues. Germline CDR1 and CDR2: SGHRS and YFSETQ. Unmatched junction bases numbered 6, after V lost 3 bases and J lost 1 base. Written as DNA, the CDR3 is TGCGCCAGCAGCTCAGGACTAGCGGGGGGGCCTCGCACAGATACGCAGTATTTT. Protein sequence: CASSSGLAGGPRTDTQYF. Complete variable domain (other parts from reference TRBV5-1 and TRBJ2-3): KAGVTQTPRYLIKTRGQQVTLSCSPISGHRSVSWYQQTPGQGLQFLFEYFSETQRNKGNFPGRFSGRQFSNSRSEMNVSTLELGDSALYLCASSSGLAGGPRTDTQYFGPGTRLTVL.

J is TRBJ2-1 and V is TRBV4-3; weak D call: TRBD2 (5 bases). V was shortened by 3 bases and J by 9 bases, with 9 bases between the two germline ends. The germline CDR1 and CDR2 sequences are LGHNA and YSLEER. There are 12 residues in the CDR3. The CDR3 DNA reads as TGCGCCAGCAGCCACGGAGAGGGTGAGCAGTTCTTC. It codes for CASSHGEGEQFF.

The CDR3 here is CASSPSMGVNEQYF. CDR3 sequence (DNA): TGTGCCAGCAGCCCCTCAATGGGAGTAAATGAGCAGTACTTC. The chain recombines TRBV3-1 (or the pseudogene TRBV3-2) with TRBJ2-7; tentative D call: TRBD2 (5 bases). CDR1 and CDR2 (germline): LGHDT, YNNKEL (reference sequence). V lost 4 bases and J lost 7, with 17 bases in between. This CDR3 is 14 amino acids long.

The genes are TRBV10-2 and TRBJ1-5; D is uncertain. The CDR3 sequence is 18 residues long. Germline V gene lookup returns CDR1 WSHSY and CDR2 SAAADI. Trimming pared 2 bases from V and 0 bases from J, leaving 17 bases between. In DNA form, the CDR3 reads TGCGCCAGCAGTGAGGGGATGCGGGATTACTATAGCAATCAGCCCCAGCATTTT. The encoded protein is CASSEGMRDYYSNQPQHF.

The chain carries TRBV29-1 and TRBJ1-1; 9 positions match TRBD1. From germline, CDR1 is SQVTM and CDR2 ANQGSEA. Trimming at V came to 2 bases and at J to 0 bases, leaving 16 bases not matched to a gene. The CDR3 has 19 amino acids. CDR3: CSVERGTGIRSGVNTEAFF. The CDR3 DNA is TGCAGCGTTGAACGTGGGACAGGGATTCGTTCGGGCGTGAACACTGAAGCTTTCTTT.

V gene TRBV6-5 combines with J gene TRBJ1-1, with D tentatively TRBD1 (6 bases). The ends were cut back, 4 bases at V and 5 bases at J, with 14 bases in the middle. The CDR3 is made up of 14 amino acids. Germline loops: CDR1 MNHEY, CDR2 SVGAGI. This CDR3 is CASSFSGARTEAFF. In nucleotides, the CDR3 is TGTGCCAGCAGTTTCTCGGGGGCTAGGACTGAAGCTTTCTTT.

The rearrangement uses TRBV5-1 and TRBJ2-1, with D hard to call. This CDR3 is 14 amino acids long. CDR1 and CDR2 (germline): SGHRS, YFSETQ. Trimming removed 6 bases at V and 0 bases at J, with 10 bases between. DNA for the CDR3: TGCGCCAGCACACTGAGGTCCTCCTACAATGAGCAGTTCTTC. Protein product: CASTLRSSYNEQFF.

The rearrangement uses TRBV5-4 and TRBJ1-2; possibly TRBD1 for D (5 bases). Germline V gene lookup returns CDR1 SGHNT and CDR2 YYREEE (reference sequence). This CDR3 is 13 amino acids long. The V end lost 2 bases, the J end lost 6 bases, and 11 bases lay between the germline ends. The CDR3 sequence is CASSFIAGNGYTF. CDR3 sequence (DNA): TGTGCCAGCAGCTTCATTGCAGGGAATGGCTACACCTTC. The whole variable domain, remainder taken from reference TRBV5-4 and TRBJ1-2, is ETGVTQSPTHLIKTRGQQVTLRCSSQSGHNTVSWYQQALGQGPQFIFQYYREEENGRGNFPPRFSGLQFPNYSSELNVNALELDDSALYLCASSFIAGNGYTFGSGTRLTVV.

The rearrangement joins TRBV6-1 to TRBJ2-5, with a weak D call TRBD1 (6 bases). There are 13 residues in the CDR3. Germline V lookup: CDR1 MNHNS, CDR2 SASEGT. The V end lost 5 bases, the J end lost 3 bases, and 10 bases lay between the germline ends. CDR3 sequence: CASSTRTEETQYF. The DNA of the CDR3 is TGTGCCAGCAGTACCCGGACAGAAGAGACCCAGTACTTC.

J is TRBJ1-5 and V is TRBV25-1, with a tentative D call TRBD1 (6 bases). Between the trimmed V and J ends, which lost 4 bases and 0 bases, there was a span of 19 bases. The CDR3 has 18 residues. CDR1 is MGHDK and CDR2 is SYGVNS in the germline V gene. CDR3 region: CASSGNRGGGSSNQPQHF. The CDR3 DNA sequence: TGTGCCAGCAGTGGGAATAGAGGGGGGGGTAGTAGCAATCAGCCCCAGCATTTT.

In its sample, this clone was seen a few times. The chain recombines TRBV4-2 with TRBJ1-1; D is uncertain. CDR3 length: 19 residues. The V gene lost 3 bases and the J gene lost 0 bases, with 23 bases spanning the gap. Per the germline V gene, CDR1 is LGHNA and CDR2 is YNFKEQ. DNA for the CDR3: TGTGCCAGCAGCCACCGAGGAGCCAGTGCAACCGAAATGAACACTGAAGCTTTCTTT. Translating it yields CASSHRGASATEMNTEAFF.

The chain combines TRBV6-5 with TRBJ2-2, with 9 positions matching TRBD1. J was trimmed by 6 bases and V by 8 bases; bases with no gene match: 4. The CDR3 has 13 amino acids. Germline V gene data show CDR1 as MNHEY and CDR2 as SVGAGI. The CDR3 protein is CASGTGFAGELFF. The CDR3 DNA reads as TGTGCCAGCGGGACAGGGTTCGCCGGGGAGCTGTTTTTT.

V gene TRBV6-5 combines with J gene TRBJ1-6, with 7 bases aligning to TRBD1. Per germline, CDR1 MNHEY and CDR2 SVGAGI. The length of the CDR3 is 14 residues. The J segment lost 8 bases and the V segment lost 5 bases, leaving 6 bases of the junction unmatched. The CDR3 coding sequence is TGTGCCAGCAGTCTAACAGGGGAGTATTCACCCCTCCACTTT. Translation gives CASSLTGEYSPLHF.

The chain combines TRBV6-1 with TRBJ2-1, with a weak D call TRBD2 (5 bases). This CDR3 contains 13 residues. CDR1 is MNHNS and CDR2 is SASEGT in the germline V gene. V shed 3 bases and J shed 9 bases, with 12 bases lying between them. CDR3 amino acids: CASSESGWGEQFF. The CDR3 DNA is TGTGCCAGCAGTGAGTCGGGATGGGGTGAGCAGTTCTTC.

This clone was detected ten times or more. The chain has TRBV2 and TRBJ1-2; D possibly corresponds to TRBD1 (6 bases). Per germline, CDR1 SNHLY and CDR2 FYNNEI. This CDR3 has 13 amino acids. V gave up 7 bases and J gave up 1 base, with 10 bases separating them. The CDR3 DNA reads TGTGCCAGCAAGCAGGACAGTAACTATGGCTACACCTTC. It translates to CASKQDSNYGYTF.

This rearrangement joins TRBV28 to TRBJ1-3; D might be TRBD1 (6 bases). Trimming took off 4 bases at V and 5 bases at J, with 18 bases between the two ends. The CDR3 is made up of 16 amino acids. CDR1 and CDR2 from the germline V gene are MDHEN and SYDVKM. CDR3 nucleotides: TGTGCCAGCAGTTCCACAGGGTTGGGAGCCAGAAACACCATATATTTT. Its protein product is CASSSTGLGARNTIYF. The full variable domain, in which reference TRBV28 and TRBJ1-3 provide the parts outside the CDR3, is DVKVTQSSRYLVKRTGEKVFLECVQDMDHENMFWYRQDPGLGLRLIYFSYDVKMKEKGDIPEGYSVSREKKERFSLILESASTNQTSMYLCASSSTGLGARNTIYFGEGSWLTVV.

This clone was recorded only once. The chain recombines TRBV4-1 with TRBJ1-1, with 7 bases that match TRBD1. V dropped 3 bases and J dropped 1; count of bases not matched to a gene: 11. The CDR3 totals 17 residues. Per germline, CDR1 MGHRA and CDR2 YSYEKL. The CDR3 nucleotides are TGCGCCAGCAGCCAGCCGATGCGCCAGGGGGGGAACACTGAAGCTTTCTTT. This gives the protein CASSQPMRQGGNTEAFF.

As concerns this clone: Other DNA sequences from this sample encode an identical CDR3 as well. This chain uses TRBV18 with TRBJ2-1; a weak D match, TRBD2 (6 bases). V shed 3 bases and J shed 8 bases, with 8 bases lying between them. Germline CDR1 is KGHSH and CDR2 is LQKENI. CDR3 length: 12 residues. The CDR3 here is CASSPSSDEQFF. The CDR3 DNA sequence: TGTGCCAGCTCACCCTCTAGCGATGAGCAGTTCTTC. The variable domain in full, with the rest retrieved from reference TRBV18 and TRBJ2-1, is NAGVMQNPRHLVRRRGQEARLRCSPMKGHSHVYWYRQLPEEGLKFMVYLQKENIIDESGMPKERFSAEFPKEGPSILRIQQVVRGDSAAYFCASSPSSDEQFFGPGTRLTVL.

The CDR3 sequence: CASTKGGEGLEQFF. Written as DNA, the CDR3 is TGTGCCAGCACCAAAGGGGGAGAGGGGCTTGAGCAGTTCTTC. The chain uses TRBV28 and TRBJ2-1; D is possibly TRBD1 (6 bases). The germline V gene encodes CDR1 MDHEN and CDR2 SYDVKM. CDR3 size: 14 residues. V lost 7 bases, J lost 9 bases, and 19 bases lay in between. Variable domain in full (rest from reference TRBV28 and TRBJ2-1): DVKVTQSSRYLVKRTGEKVFLECVQDMDHENMFWYRQDPGLGLRLIYFSYDVKMKEKGDIPEGYSVSREKKERFSLILESASTNQTSMYLCASTKGGEGLEQFFGPGTRLTVL.